Listed below are T cell receptor beta chains from one sample, sequenced in a study of T-cell reconstitution after alpha-beta-depleted transplantation in children. Each CDR3 protein gets one entry after TCRdb re-called the PCR reads with MiXCR. The data show over 200,000 distinct CDR3 sequences, 9.5% to 13% seen once. The sequenced sample was PBMCs, obtained before TCRalphabeta/CD19-depleted stem cell transplant. The receptor set was obtained from a child younger than two with acute myeloid leukemia, due to receive a stem cell transplant. Each CDR3 is given with its conserved first and last residue. The D gene is left open where the match is weak. For some rows the clone size is stated as once, few or many, or as a class when expanded; others skip it.

v_call: TRBV28
j_call: TRBJ2-2
d_call: NA
clone_size: many
cdr3_nt: TGTGCCAGCAGTCCCCCTCCCTGGGGACGCGGGGAGCTGTTTTTT
cdr3_aa: CASSPPPWGRGELFF

v_call: TRBV28
j_call: TRBJ1-2
d_call: NA
clone_size: many
cdr3_nt: TGTGCCAGCAGCCGACAGTATGGCTACACCTTC
cdr3_aa: CASSRQYGYTF

v_call: TRBV12-5
j_call: TRBJ2-1
d_call: NA
clone_size: many
cdr3_nt: TGTGCTAGTGGATCCCAGGGGTACAATGAGCAGTTCTTC
cdr3_aa: CASGSQGYNEQFF

v_call: TRBV12-3/TRBV12-4
j_call: TRBJ1-1
d_call: NA
clone_size: few
cdr3_nt: TGTGCCAGCAGTTTGGGGCCGGAGATGAACACTGAAGCTTTCTTT
cdr3_aa: CASSLGPEMNTEAFF

v_call: TRBV28
j_call: TRBJ1-1
d_call: TRBD1
clone_size: many
cdr3_nt: TGTGCCAGCAGTCGACAGGGGGTCCTGACGCGTGAAGCTTTCTTT
cdr3_aa: CASSRQGVLTREAFF

v_call: TRBV5-3
j_call: TRBJ2-2
d_call: TRBD1
clone_size: few
cdr3_nt: TGTGCCAGAAGCAACGGCAGGGGGTTCACCGGGGAGCTGTTTTTT
cdr3_aa: CARSNGRGFTGELFF

v_call: TRBV7-9
j_call: TRBJ2-7
d_call: NA
clone_size: many
cdr3_nt: TGTGCCAGCAGCTTGCCGGACGGCTACGAGCAGTACTTC
cdr3_aa: CASSLPDGYEQYF

v_call: TRBV11-2
j_call: TRBJ2-1
d_call: TRBD2
clone_size: few
cdr3_nt: TGTGCCAGCAGCTTAGAAAGCGGGAGCTCCTACAATGAGCAGTTCTTC
cdr3_aa: CASSLESGSSYNEQFF

v_call: TRBV18
j_call: TRBJ1-1
d_call: NA
clone_size: few
cdr3_nt: TGTGCCAGCTCACCGACTACGGGGGTCGGCACTGAAGCTTTCTTT
cdr3_aa: CASSPTTGVGTEAFF

v_call: TRBV2
j_call: TRBJ2-7
d_call: TRBD2
clone_size: NA
cdr3_nt: TGTGCCAGCAGTAGTAGCGGGATGTACGAGCAGTACTTC
cdr3_aa: CASSSSGMYEQYF

v_call: TRBV28
j_call: TRBJ2-3
d_call: TRBD1
clone_size: many
cdr3_nt: TGTGCCAGCAGTGAGACAGGGGGCCCAAATACGCAGTATTTT
cdr3_aa: CASSETGGPNTQYF

v_call: TRBV29-1
j_call: TRBJ2-5
d_call: NA
clone_size: many
cdr3_nt: TGCAGCGCCTACTACAGCTGGTTACAGACCCAGTACTTC
cdr3_aa: CSAYYSWLQTQYF

v_call: TRBV6-5
j_call: TRBJ1-5
d_call: NA
clone_size: many
cdr3_nt: TGTGCCAGCAGTTACACAGGGAGCAATCAGCCCCAGCATTTT
cdr3_aa: CASSYTGSNQPQHF

v_call: TRBV6-5
j_call: TRBJ1-2
d_call: TRBD1
clone_size: NA
cdr3_nt: TGTGCCAGCAGCCACTACAGGACAGGAGCCTATGGCTACACCTTC
cdr3_aa: CASSHYRTGAYGYTF

v_call: TRBV12-3/TRBV12-4
j_call: TRBJ2-7
d_call: TRBD2
clone_size: many
cdr3_nt: TGTGCCAGCAGTTACACTAGCGGGAGTCTTGGCGAGCAGTACTTC
cdr3_aa: CASSYTSGSLGEQYF

v_call: TRBV19
j_call: TRBJ2-2
d_call: NA
clone_size: NA
cdr3_nt: TGTGCCAGTAGTACGCGTCCTAGTCCCCCCGGGGAGCTGTTTTTT
cdr3_aa: CASSTRPSPPGELFF

v_call: TRBV19
j_call: TRBJ2-1
d_call: NA
clone_size: many
cdr3_nt: TGTGCCAGTAGCCACCAAAGCTCCTACAATGAGCAGTTCTTC
cdr3_aa: CASSHQSSYNEQFF

v_call: TRBV7-8
j_call: TRBJ2-3
d_call: NA
clone_size: few
cdr3_nt: TGTGCCACGTCCGGGGTGGATACGCAGTATTTT
cdr3_aa: CATSGVDTQYF

v_call: TRBV7-9
j_call: TRBJ2-1
d_call: TRBD2
clone_size: many
cdr3_nt: TGTGCCAGCAGATCCGGACTAGCGGGAGTGAATGAGCAGTTCTTC
cdr3_aa: CASRSGLAGVNEQFF

v_call: TRBV15
j_call: TRBJ2-2
d_call: NA
clone_size: many
cdr3_nt: TGTGCCACCGGGATTTACACCGGGGAGCTGTTTTTT
cdr3_aa: CATGIYTGELFF

v_call: TRBV5-5
j_call: TRBJ2-2
d_call: NA
clone_size: few
cdr3_nt: TGTGCCAGCAGCTTGGTGTCTAACTCGAACACCGGGGAGCTGTTTTTT
cdr3_aa: CASSLVSNSNTGELFF

v_call: TRBV3-1
j_call: TRBJ1-5
d_call: NA
clone_size: NA
cdr3_nt: TGTGCCAGCAGCCAACTCGATCAGCCCCAGCATTTT
cdr3_aa: CASSQLDQPQHF

v_call: TRBV4-3
j_call: TRBJ1-4
d_call: NA
clone_size: few
cdr3_nt: TGCGCCAGCAGCCACGGGACTTTGGTGAATGAAAAACTGTTTTTT
cdr3_aa: CASSHGTLVNEKLFF

v_call: TRBV28
j_call: TRBJ2-4
d_call: NA
clone_size: many
cdr3_nt: TGTGCCAGCAGCAGTCCACTGGAAAACATTCAGTACTTC
cdr3_aa: CASSSPLENIQYF

v_call: TRBV12-3/TRBV12-4
j_call: TRBJ1-6
d_call: NA
clone_size: many
cdr3_nt: TGTGCCAGCAGTTCGGGCCTTCATAATTCACCCCTCCACTTT
cdr3_aa: CASSSGLHNSPLHF

v_call: TRBV20-1
j_call: TRBJ2-7
d_call: NA
clone_size: NA
cdr3_nt: TGCAGTGCTAGCTCGGTGGCAGGGACGGCCGAGCAGTACTTC
cdr3_aa: CSASSVAGTAEQYF

v_call: TRBV20-1
j_call: TRBJ1-2
d_call: NA
clone_size: many
cdr3_nt: TGCAGTGCATCTGACAGTTCTAACTATGGCTACACCTTC
cdr3_aa: CSASDSSNYGYTF

v_call: TRBV3-1
j_call: TRBJ2-7
d_call: NA
clone_size: few
cdr3_nt: TGTGCCAGCACCGCAGGGTTCTCCTACGAGCAGTACTTC
cdr3_aa: CASTAGFSYEQYF

v_call: TRBV10-3
j_call: TRBJ2-4
d_call: TRBD2
clone_size: NA
cdr3_nt: TGTGCCATCACTTACCTAGCGGGATCATCGTTAGCCAAAAACATTCAGTACTTC
cdr3_aa: CAITYLAGSSLAKNIQYF

v_call: TRBV2
j_call: TRBJ1-5
d_call: NA
clone_size: NA
cdr3_nt: TGTGCCAGCAGTGGTTTCCTAGGTAATCAGCCCCAGCATTTT
cdr3_aa: CASSGFLGNQPQHF

v_call: TRBV20-1
j_call: TRBJ1-1
d_call: NA
clone_size: many
cdr3_nt: TGCAGTGCTAGAAAGCCAGGGCGCCACACTGAAGCTTTCTTT
cdr3_aa: CSARKPGRHTEAFF

v_call: TRBV12-3/TRBV12-4
j_call: TRBJ2-7
d_call: NA
clone_size: many
cdr3_nt: TGTGCCAGCAGTTTCCTGGGATACGAGCAGTACTTC
cdr3_aa: CASSFLGYEQYF

v_call: TRBV7-8
j_call: TRBJ1-5
d_call: NA
clone_size: many
cdr3_nt: TGTGCCAGCAGCTTAGCGCGGGCTGAGACCCAGCATTTT
cdr3_aa: CASSLARAETQHF

v_call: TRBV27
j_call: TRBJ2-7
d_call: NA
clone_size: many
cdr3_nt: TGTGCCAGCAGTTTACGTGTGGGGCGGGAAAACTACGAGCAGTACTTC
cdr3_aa: CASSLRVGRENYEQYF

v_call: TRBV12-3/TRBV12-4
j_call: TRBJ2-1
d_call: NA
clone_size: NA
cdr3_nt: TGTGCCAGCAGCCTTGGCGCGGGTTCAGTCAATGAGCAGTTCTTC
cdr3_aa: CASSLGAGSVNEQFF

v_call: TRBV4-2
j_call: TRBJ2-3
d_call: TRBD2
clone_size: few
cdr3_nt: TGTGCCAGCAGCCAAGATCTAAGCGGGGGAACAGATACGCAGTATTTT
cdr3_aa: CASSQDLSGGTDTQYF

v_call: TRBV5-1
j_call: TRBJ2-7
d_call: NA
clone_size: many
cdr3_nt: TGCGCCAGCAGCGTCGGTCCAGGACAAAACGAGCAGTACTTC
cdr3_aa: CASSVGPGQNEQYF

v_call: TRBV11-2
j_call: TRBJ2-3
d_call: NA
clone_size: many
cdr3_nt: TGTGCCAGCAGCGGTCGGCTCACAGATACGCAGTATTTT
cdr3_aa: CASSGRLTDTQYF

v_call: TRBV5-1
j_call: TRBJ2-3
d_call: TRBD1
clone_size: many
cdr3_nt: TGCGCCAGCAGAAGGACAGGGCTCACAGATACGCAGTATTTT
cdr3_aa: CASRRTGLTDTQYF

v_call: TRBV30
j_call: TRBJ2-1
d_call: TRBD2
clone_size: NA
cdr3_nt: TGTGCCTGGAGAGCTAGCGGCTACTACAATGAGCAGTTCTTC
cdr3_aa: CAWRASGYYNEQFF

v_call: TRBV2
j_call: TRBJ2-5
d_call: NA
clone_size: many
cdr3_nt: TGTGCCAGCAGGACTACTGGAGAGACCCAGTACTTC
cdr3_aa: CASRTTGETQYF

v_call: TRBV24-1
j_call: TRBJ2-1
d_call: NA
clone_size: NA
cdr3_nt: TGTGCCTCCAGTGATGGGGGAAATCCCTCCTACAATGAGCAGTTCTTC
cdr3_aa: CASSDGGNPSYNEQFF

v_call: TRBV28
j_call: TRBJ2-5
d_call: NA
clone_size: few
cdr3_nt: TGTGCCAGCAGGGCAGGTAAAGAGACCCAGTACTTC
cdr3_aa: CASRAGKETQYF